One sample yielded the 5 T cell receptor beta chains listed below, sequenced in a study of cytomegalovirus exposure and HLA in healthy donors. This PCR relied on a set of 60 Vbeta primers and 13 Jbeta primers. The repertoire was sequenced with immunoSEQ multiplex PCR; TCRdb's copy has only in-frame clones and lacks some. The repertoire includes about 98,000 clones, about 74% of them detected once, and roughly 1.8% sits in the top ten. Sequenced input: PBMCs. Receptors were obtained from a male donor in good health and CMV-seronegative.

The CDR3 here is CASSLQGRISYEQYF. Written as DNA, the CDR3 is TGTGCCAGCAGCTTGCAGGGGCGAATATCCTACGAGCAGTACTTC. The chain carries TRBV5-6 and TRBJ2-5; weak D call: TRBD1 (6 bases). The J call may be mistaken, given a closer DNA end match to TRBJ2-7. CDR1 SGHDT and CDR2 YYEEEE come from the germline V gene. The CDR3 spans 15 residues.

The V call is TRBV6-5, the J call TRBJ2-7; 12 nucleotides agree with TRBD2. Germline V gives CDR1 MNHEY, CDR2 SVGAGI. V shed 6 bases, J shed 5 bases, and the junction held 8 bases outside the gene matches. CDR3 length: 15 residues. As DNA, the CDR3 is TGTGCCAGCAGCCGACTAGCGGGAGTTAGGAACGAGCAGTACTTC. The encoded protein is CASSRLAGVRNEQYF.

This clone was counted between two and nine times. The CDR3 nucleotides are TGTGCCAGCAGTAGTACGAGGGCTTTCTTT. Its translation: CASSSTRAFF. The gene calls are TRBV28 and TRBJ1-1; D is undetermined. Germline lookup yields CDR1 MDHEN and CDR2 SYDVKM. The CDR3 spans 10 residues. The ends were cut back, 5 bases at V and 11 bases at J, with 9 bases in the middle. Full variable domain (outside the CDR3, taken from reference TRBV28 and TRBJ1-1): DVKVTQSSRYLVKRTGEKVFLECVQDMDHENMFWYRQDPGLGLRLIYFSYDVKMKEKGDIPEGYSVSREKKERFSLILESASTNQTSMYLCASSSTRAFFGQGTRLTVV.

About this clone itself: The conserved phenylalanine or tryptophan normally closing the CDR3 is absent here, so this likely arose from a read error. The V gene is TRBV5-1, the J gene TRBJ1-1, with TRBD1 as a possible D gene (5 bases). V was trimmed by 3 bases and J by 2 bases, leaving 14 bases between them. Germline V gene lookup returns CDR1 SGHRS and CDR2 YFSETQ. The CDR3 covers 15 residues. CDR3 nucleotide sequence: TGCGCCAGCAGCTGGGGCGGGACCTTCAACACTGAAGCTTTCGTT. The encoded protein is CASSWGGTFNTEAFV.

This clone was counted only a few times. This sequence joins TRBV5-1 and TRBJ2-1; 10 nucleotides align to TRBD2. Trimming removed 4 bases from V and 6 bases from J; junction bases left unmatched: 10. The CDR3 has 16 amino acids. Germline CDR1 and CDR2: SGHRS and YFSETQ. The CDR3 loop is CASSHRTSGKRNEQFF. The CDR3 region has the DNA TGCGCCAGCAGCCACCGGACTAGCGGAAAACGCAATGAGCAGTTCTTC. Full variable domain (outside the CDR3, taken from reference TRBV5-1 and TRBJ2-1): KAGVTQTPRYLIKTRGQQVTLSCSPISGHRSVSWYQQTPGQGLQFLFEYFSETQRNKGNFPGRFSGRQFSNSRSEMNVSTLELGDSALYLCASSHRTSGKRNEQFFGPGTRLTVL.